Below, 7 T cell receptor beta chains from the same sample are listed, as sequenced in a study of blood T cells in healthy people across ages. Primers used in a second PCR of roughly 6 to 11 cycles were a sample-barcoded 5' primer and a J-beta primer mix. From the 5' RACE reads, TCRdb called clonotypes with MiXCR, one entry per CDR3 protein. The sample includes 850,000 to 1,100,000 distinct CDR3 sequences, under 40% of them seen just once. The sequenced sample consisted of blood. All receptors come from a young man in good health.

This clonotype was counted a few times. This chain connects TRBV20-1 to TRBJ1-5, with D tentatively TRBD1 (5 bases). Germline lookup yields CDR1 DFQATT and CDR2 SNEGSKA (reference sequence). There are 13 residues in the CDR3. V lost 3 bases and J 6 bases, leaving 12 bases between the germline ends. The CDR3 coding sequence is TGCAGTGCTAGCGGGCAGGGCGCTCAGCCCCAGCATTTT. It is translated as CSASGQGAQPQHF.

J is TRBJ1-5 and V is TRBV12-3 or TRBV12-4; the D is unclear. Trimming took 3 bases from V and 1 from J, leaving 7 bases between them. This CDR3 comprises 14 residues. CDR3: CASSLRPSNQPQHF. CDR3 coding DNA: TGTGCCAGCAGTTTGCGACCAAGCAATCAGCCCCAGCATTTT.

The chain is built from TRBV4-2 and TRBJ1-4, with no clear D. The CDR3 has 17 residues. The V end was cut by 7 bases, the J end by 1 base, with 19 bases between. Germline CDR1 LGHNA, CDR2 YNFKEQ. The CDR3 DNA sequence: TGTGCCAGCACCTTAGAGGGTAGCTGGGAAACTAATGAAAAACTGTTTTTT. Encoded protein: CASTLEGSWETNEKLFF.

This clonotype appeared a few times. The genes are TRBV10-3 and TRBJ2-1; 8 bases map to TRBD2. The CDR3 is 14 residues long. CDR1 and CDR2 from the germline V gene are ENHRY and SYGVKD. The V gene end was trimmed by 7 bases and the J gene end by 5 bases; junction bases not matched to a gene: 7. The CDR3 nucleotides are TGTGCCATCAAAGACGGGAGGGACCACAATGAGCAGTTCTTC. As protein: CAIKDGRDHNEQFF.

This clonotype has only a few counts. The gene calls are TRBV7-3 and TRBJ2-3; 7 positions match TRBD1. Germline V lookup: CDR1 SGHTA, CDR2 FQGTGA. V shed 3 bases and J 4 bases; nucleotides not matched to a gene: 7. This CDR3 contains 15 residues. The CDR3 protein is CASSFRQGVSDTQYF. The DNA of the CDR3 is TGTGCCAGCAGCTTTAGACAGGGTGTTTCAGATACGCAGTATTTT.

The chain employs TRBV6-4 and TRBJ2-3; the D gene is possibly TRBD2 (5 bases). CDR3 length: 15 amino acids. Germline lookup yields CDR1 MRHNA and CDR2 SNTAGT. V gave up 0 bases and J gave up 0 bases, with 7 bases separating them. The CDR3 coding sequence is TGTGCCAGCAGTGACTCAGAGGGCAGCACAGATACGCAGTATTTT. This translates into CASSDSEGSTDTQYF.

CDR3 in DNA: TGCGCCAGCACCCCCGGGACTAGCTCCTACGAGCAGTACTTC. This translates into CASTPGTSSYEQYF. The gene calls are TRBV5-1 and TRBJ2-7, with 8 bases lining up with TRBD2. The CDR3 contains 14 residues. CDR1 is SGHRS and CDR2 is YFSETQ in the germline V gene. With V trimmed by 6 bases and J by 0 bases, 5 bases remained unmatched. The variable domain in full, with the rest retrieved from reference TRBV5-1 and TRBJ2-7, is KAGVTQTPRYLIKTRGQQVTLSCSPISGHRSVSWYQQTPGQGLQFLFEYFSETQRNKGNFPGRFSGRQFSNSRSEMNVSTLELGDSALYLCASTPGTSSYEQYFGPGTRLTVT.